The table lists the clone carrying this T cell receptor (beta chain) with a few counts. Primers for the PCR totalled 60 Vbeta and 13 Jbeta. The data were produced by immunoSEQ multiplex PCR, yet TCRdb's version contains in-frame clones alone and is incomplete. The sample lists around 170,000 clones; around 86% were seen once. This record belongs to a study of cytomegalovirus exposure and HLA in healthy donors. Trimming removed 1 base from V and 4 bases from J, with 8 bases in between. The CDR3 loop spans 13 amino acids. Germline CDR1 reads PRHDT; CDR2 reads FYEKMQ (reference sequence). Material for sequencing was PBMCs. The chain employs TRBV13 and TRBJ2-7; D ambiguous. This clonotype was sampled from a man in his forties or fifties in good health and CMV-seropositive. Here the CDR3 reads CASSLVSSYEQYF. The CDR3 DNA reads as TGTGCCAGCAGCTTAGTTTCGAGTTACGAGCAGTACTTC.